The table lists the clone carrying this TCR beta chain with a few counts. Its antigen is not known. A universal primer site was added by template switching, and unique molecular identifiers were carried by the cDNA. TCRdb re-analysed the 5' RACE reads in MiXCR, keeping a single row per CDR3 protein. Found here are approximately 890,000 distinct CDR3 sequences, roughly an eighth of them singletons; the top ten hold about 1.5%. These data originate in a study of identical twins. Findings of the study overall: Reduced insertions were recorded for abundant cord blood beta clonotypes, with no such pattern in memory repertoires. Twins shared out-of-frame alpha sequences with excess low generation probability.

The CDR3 contains 15 residues. Germline loops: CDR1 SGHRS, CDR2 YFSETQ. V shed 4 bases and J 4 bases; nucleotides not matched to a gene: 10. The sample was also reused in another study, on yellow fever vaccine responses in identical twins.

The gene calls are TRBV5-1 and TRBJ2-7; 8 nucleotides match TRBD1. The TCR originated in a woman younger than 35 in good health. The sequenced material came from PBMCs. DNA for the CDR3: TGCGCCAGCAGCACCTCCGGGACAGGTTTGTACGAGCAGTACTTC. Translation: CASSTSGTGLYEQYF.